What follows are 13 T cell receptor beta chains derived from one specimen sequenced in a study of blood T cell repertoires in COVID-19. TCRdb's table, derived via immunoSEQ multiplex PCR, lists solely in-frame clones and lacks some. The data contain 100,000 to 150,000 clones, 55% to 75% of them singletons. Material for sequencing was peripheral blood. The receptors stem from a human donor with acute or convalescent COVID-19. The donor label of this sample is uncertain.

The chain is built from TRBV25-1 and TRBJ2-7, with 9 bases identical to TRBD2. CDR3 length equals 16 residues. Germline V CDR1 and CDR2: MGHDK, SYGVNS. Losses at the gene ends were 4 bases for V and 4 bases for J; bases not matched to a gene: 11. The CDR3 reads CASSGGGGGGGYEQYF. The DNA of the CDR3 is TGTGCCAGCAGTGGAGGAGGCGGGGGGGGCGGTTACGAGCAGTACTTC.

This chain links TRBV27 with TRBJ2-1; D unresolved. The ends were cut back, 5 bases at V and 3 bases at J, with 8 bases in the middle. The CDR3 runs to 13 residues. Germline values: CDR1 MNHEY, CDR2 SMNVEV (reference sequence). As DNA, the CDR3 is TGTGCCAGCAGTCACCGCGGCTACAATGAGCAGTTCTTC. Its translation is CASSHRGYNEQFF.

V gene TRBV24-1 combines with J gene TRBJ1-5; D call uncertain. The CDR3 extends over 14 amino acids. Trimming took 4 bases from V and 4 from J, leaving 10 bases between them. CDR1 and CDR2 from the germline V gene are KGHDR and SFDVKD. The CDR3 DNA reads TGTGCCACCAGTGAGCACAGCCAAAATCAGCCCCAGCATTTT. Encoded protein: CATSEHSQNQPQHF.

The rearrangement links TRBV30 to TRBJ2-1; D gene unclear. CDR3 size: 14 residues. Trimming took off 3 bases at V and 7 bases at J, with 16 bases between the two ends. The germline V gene has CDR1 GTSNPN and CDR2 SVGIG (reference sequence). CDR3 region: CAWSLGGSVNEQFF. The CDR3 DNA reads TGTGCCTGGAGCCTAGGCGGAAGTGTGAATGAGCAGTTCTTC.

The chain has TRBV19 and TRBJ2-2; a weak D match, TRBD2 (5 bases). Germline CDR1 LNHDA, CDR2 SQIVND (reference sequence). Trimming removed 0 bases at V and 4 bases at J, with 15 bases between. This CDR3 spans 17 amino acids. The CDR3: CASSIDQRTPGTGELFF. CDR3 in DNA: TGTGCCAGTAGTATAGATCAACGGACTCCTGGCACCGGGGAGCTGTTTTTT.

In its sample, this clone was seen a few times. The chain has TRBV10-3 and TRBJ1-6, with 7 bases lining up with TRBD1. Germline V gives CDR1 ENHRY, CDR2 SYGVKD. CDR3 size: 15 residues. V lost 4 bases and J lost 6; bases outside the gene matches: 6. The CDR3 DNA is TGTGCCATCAGTGTATCTGAGGGGGCTAATTCACCCCTCCACTTT. Its translation is CAISVSEGANSPLHF.

V gene TRBV4-1 combines with J gene TRBJ1-1; maybe TRBD1 (6 bases). The germline V gene encodes CDR1 MGHRA and CDR2 YSYEKL. The CDR3 runs to 13 residues. V lost 0 bases and J lost 10, with 12 bases in between. CDR3 nucleotides: TGCGCCAGCAGCCAAGATTTCGACAGGAGAGCTTTCTTT. Its protein product is CASSQDFDRRAFF.

J is TRBJ1-2 and V is TRBV10-2; D might be TRBD1 (6 bases). The V gene lost 10 bases and the J gene lost 5 bases, with 14 bases spanning the gap. CDR3 length equals 12 residues. The V gene's germline CDR1 is WSHSY and CDR2 SAAADI. CDR3 in amino acids: CATRQDSYGYTF. CDR3 DNA sequence: TGCGCCACTCGACAGGACAGTTATGGCTACACCTTC.

V gene TRBV5-6 combines with J gene TRBJ1-5; D is undetermined. There are 14 residues in the CDR3. Trimming shortened V by 3 bases and J by 0 bases, and 7 bases separated the two germline ends. CDR1 is SGHDT, CDR2 YYEEEE, per germline. As DNA, the CDR3 is TGTGCCAGCAGCTCTCGGGGTAGCAATCAGCCCCAGCATTTT. It specifies CASSSRGSNQPQHF.

This sequence joins TRBV10-3 and TRBJ1-1; D is possibly TRBD1 (5 bases). V lost 4 bases, J lost 7 bases, and 7 bases lay in between. The CDR3 is made up of 11 amino acids. CDR1 ENHRY and CDR2 SYGVKD come from the germline V gene. The CDR3 nucleotides are TGTGCCATCAGTGGACAGTTTGAAGCTTTCTTT. Translation gives CAISGQFEAFF.

This chain links TRBV19 with TRBJ2-3; D gene ambiguous. The CDR3 loop spans 17 amino acids. V was shortened by 5 bases and J by 2 bases, with 20 bases between the two germline ends. From germline, CDR1 is LNHDA and CDR2 SQIVND (reference sequence). The CDR3 loop is CASSPHYLVRHTDTQYF. CDR3 bases: TGTGCCAGTAGTCCTCACTACCTAGTTCGTCACACAGATACGCAGTATTTT.

V usage is TRBV5-1 and J usage is TRBJ2-5; 10 positions match TRBD2. CDR3 size: 16 residues. V was pared by 0 bases and J by 1 base, with 3 bases of the junction left unmatched. Germline CDR1 and CDR2: SGHRS and YFSETQ. CDR3 region: CASSLGLAGFQETQYF. The CDR3 nucleotides are TGCGCCAGCAGCTTGGGACTAGCGGGCTTCCAAGAGACCCAGTACTTC.

The V and J genes are TRBV7-3 and TRBJ1-6, with TRBD1 matching over 9 bases. The CDR3 is 16 amino acids. The ends lost 5 bases at V and 7 bases at J; junction bases unmatched: 9. Per the germline V gene, CDR1 is SGHTA and CDR2 is FQGTGA. The CDR3 loop reads CASSKTGTGKNSPLHF. The CDR3 bases are TGTGCCAGCAGCAAAACCGGGACAGGGAAGAATTCACCCCTCCACTTT.